This passage covers 14 T cell receptor beta chains from one sample sequenced in a study of shared T cell receptors in the human thymus (TCRdb year 2021). Libraries were made using the immunoSEQ multiplex PCR assay. TCRdb obtained this table from immuneACCESS and retained in-frame rearrangements with V and J assigned. These tables miss some clones; where compared with another copy, unresolved V genes account for less than half of the shortfall, and the remainder is unexplained. The sample includes hundreds of thousands of clones, with around 87% observed a single time. The top ten constitute roughly 0.0087% of the sample. These data were also reused for a study on human thymus T cells.

The material sequenced was thymocytes. These TCRs come from a boy under three years old with a congenital heart defect. Donor details come from another sample of the same person, matched by shared clones.

The genes are TRBV6-1 and TRBJ2-7; possibly TRBD1 for D (5 bases). Trimming took 3 bases from V and 2 from J, leaving 14 bases between them. The CDR3 is made up of 15 amino acids. Germline V lookup: CDR1 MNHNS, CDR2 SASEGT. The CDR3 sequence is CASSEGRGTAYEQYF. Here the CDR3 DNA reads TGTGCCAGCAGTGAGGGTAGGGGAACAGCCTACGAGCAGTACTTC.

The V call is TRBV6-6, the J call TRBJ1-2, with D unresolved. The CDR3 length is 14 residues. Trimming took off 6 bases at V and 2 bases at J, with 13 bases between the two ends. Germline values: CDR1 MNHNY, CDR2 SVGAGI (reference sequence). CDR3 sequence reads: CASSTLGENYGYTF. The CDR3 nucleotides read TGTGCCAGCAGCACCCTCGGGGAGAACTATGGCTACACCTTC.

This clone was counted a single time. The rearrangement links TRBV4-3 to TRBJ2-1; TRBD2 matches at 9 bases. Germline V gene sequence: CDR1 LGHNA, CDR2 YSLEER. V shed 4 bases and J 10 bases; nucleotides not matched to a gene: 11. CDR3 length: 15 amino acids. The CDR3: CASSRRGLAQGEQFF. In DNA form, the CDR3 reads TGCGCCAGCAGCCGCAGGGGACTAGCCCAGGGAGAGCAGTTCTTC.

The chain carries TRBV28 and TRBJ1-4; the D is unclear. The germline V gene has CDR1 MDHEN and CDR2 SYDVKM. The ends were cut back, 7 bases at V and 7 bases at J, with 16 bases in the middle. The CDR3 is 14 amino acids. The CDR3 nucleotides are TGTGCCAGCATCCTATATGGTTCAGGTGAAAAACTGTTTTTT. Protein product: CASILYGSGEKLFF.

The CDR3: CSVGAWGSSYEQYF. CDR3 nucleotides: TGCAGCGTGGGGGCGTGGGGGAGCTCCTACGAGCAGTACTTC. This sequence joins TRBV29-1 and TRBJ2-7, with D possibly being TRBD1 (6 bases). The CDR3 totals 14 residues. Trimming stripped 6 bases from V and 0 bases from J, with 15 bases between. CDR1 and CDR2 from the germline V gene are SQVTM and ANQGSEA.

The genes are TRBV29-1 and TRBJ1-1, with D possibly being TRBD1 (5 bases). This CDR3 comprises 11 residues. V lost 3 bases to trimming and J lost 11 bases, with 13 bases between them. Germline CDR1 and CDR2: SQVTM and ANQGSEA. CDR3 residues: CSVDRGGWAFF. For the CDR3, the DNA is TGCAGCGTTGATCGGGGGGGGTGGGCTTTCTTT.

V usage is TRBV5-8 and J usage is TRBJ2-2, with TRBD1 matching over 8 bases. J was trimmed by 0 bases and V by 4 bases; bases with no gene match: 8. CDR3 length: 17 residues. CDR1 is SGHTS, CDR2 YDEGEE, per germline. CDR3: CASSPPGQGSNTGELFF. The DNA for the CDR3 is TGTGCCAGCAGCCCCCCCGGACAGGGATCGAACACCGGGGAGCTGTTTTTT.

The chain couples TRBV11-1 to TRBJ1-6, with D hard to call. This CDR3 has 13 amino acids. Deletions cut 5 bases from V and 7 bases from J, with 9 bases between. Looked up from germline, CDR1 is SGHAT and CDR2 is FQDESV (reference sequence). DNA for the CDR3: TGTGCCAGCAGCCTACACGGGAATTCACCCCTCCACTTT. It yields the protein CASSLHGNSPLHF.

In this sample, this clone turned up a few times. The V call is TRBV28, the J call TRBJ2-6; TRBD1 agrees at 8 bases. Germline-derived CDR1 and CDR2 are MDHEN and SYDVKM. CDR3 length: 18 amino acids. The ends lost 5 bases at V and 2 bases at J; junction bases unmatched: 11. The CDR3 nucleotides are TGTGCCAGCAGTCCGGAGGACAGGGCAAGTACTGGGGCCAACGTCCTGACTTTC. Translation: CASSPEDRASTGANVLTF.

The CDR3 DNA reads TGTGCCAGCAGTGATGAACCGGGGGGAGGAAACCACTCCTCTGGAAACACCATATATTTT. Protein product: CASSDEPGGGNHSSGNTIYF. The rearrangement links TRBV6-1 to TRBJ1-3, with D possibly matching TRBD1 (5 bases). The CDR3 is 20 amino acids. Germline CDR1 reads MNHNS; CDR2 reads SASEGT. Trimming cost V 3 bases and J 0 bases, with 24 bases left between them.

This clone was seen a few times. The V gene is TRBV6-6, the J gene TRBJ2-7, with 7 bases lining up with TRBD2. With V trimmed by 7 bases and J by 0 bases, 6 bases remained unmatched. The CDR3 covers 14 residues. The germline gives CDR1 MNHNY, CDR2 SVGAGI (reference sequence). CDR3 sequence (DNA): TGTGCCAGCAAGTGGGCTAGCGGCTCCTACGAGCAGTACTTC. As protein: CASKWASGSYEQYF.

The V gene is TRBV7-2, the J gene TRBJ2-5; 10 bases line up with TRBD2. V was clipped by 1 base and J by 4 bases; unmatched bases: 15. There are 19 residues in the CDR3. From germline, CDR1 is SGHTA and CDR2 FQGNSA. The CDR3 loop reads CASSLVALAGAPGRETQYF. The CDR3 bases are TGTGCCAGCAGCTTAGTTGCCCTAGCGGGAGCCCCTGGGCGAGAGACCCAGTACTTC. Looking up the rest from reference TRBV7-2 and TRBJ2-5 gives the full variable domain: GAGVSQSPSNKVTEKGKDVELRCDPISGHTALYWYRQSLGQGLEFLIYFQGNSAPDKSGLPSDRFSAERTGGSVSTLTIQRTQQEDSAVYLCASSLVALAGAPGRETQYFGPGTRLLVL.

This chain joins TRBV7-9 and TRBJ2-3; 9 positions match TRBD2. The CDR3 runs to 18 residues. V lost 1 base and J lost 0; bases outside the gene matches: 8. CDR1 and CDR2 (germline): SEHNR, FQNEAQ (reference sequence). The CDR3 loop reads CASSLGVGLAGSTDTQYF. The CDR3 coding sequence is TGTGCCAGCAGCTTAGGGGTGGGGCTAGCGGGGAGCACAGATACGCAGTATTTT.

The chain couples TRBV4-2 to TRBJ2-3; D remains ambiguous. V was clipped by 3 bases and J by 5 bases, with 12 bases between them. The CDR3 is 14 residues long. The germline gives CDR1 LGHNA, CDR2 YNFKEQ. The CDR3 DNA reads as TGTGCCAGCAGCCACGGCAGGCTCGAAGATACGCAGTATTTT. This translates into CASSHGRLEDTQYF.